This TCR beta chain is drawn from a study of blood T cell repertoires in COVID-19. The overall study: Sites in the United States, Italy and Spain provided acute and convalescent COVID-19 samples. Nucleic acid was either cDNA or gDNA, and it came from T cells, B-cell-depleted T cells, or PBMCs.

The length of the CDR3 is 13 residues. The germline V and J ends were trimmed by 5 bases and 0 bases, with 8 bases remaining between them. Per germline, CDR1 MNHEY and CDR2 SMNVEV (reference sequence). This clone occurred a few times. The table came from immunoSEQ multiplex PCR; TCRdb's copy has only in-frame clones and leaves some out. The sample consists of approximately 300,000 clones, about 82% of them appearing once. What was sequenced was peripheral blood. The chain employs TRBV27 and TRBJ2-7, with a weak D call TRBD2 (6 bases). This TCR was sampled from a woman aged 50 to 60 with acute or convalescent COVID-19. Here the CDR3 reads CASSRGSSYEQYF. CDR3 sequence (DNA): TGTGCCAGCAGTCGGGGGAGCTCCTACGAGCAGTACTTC.